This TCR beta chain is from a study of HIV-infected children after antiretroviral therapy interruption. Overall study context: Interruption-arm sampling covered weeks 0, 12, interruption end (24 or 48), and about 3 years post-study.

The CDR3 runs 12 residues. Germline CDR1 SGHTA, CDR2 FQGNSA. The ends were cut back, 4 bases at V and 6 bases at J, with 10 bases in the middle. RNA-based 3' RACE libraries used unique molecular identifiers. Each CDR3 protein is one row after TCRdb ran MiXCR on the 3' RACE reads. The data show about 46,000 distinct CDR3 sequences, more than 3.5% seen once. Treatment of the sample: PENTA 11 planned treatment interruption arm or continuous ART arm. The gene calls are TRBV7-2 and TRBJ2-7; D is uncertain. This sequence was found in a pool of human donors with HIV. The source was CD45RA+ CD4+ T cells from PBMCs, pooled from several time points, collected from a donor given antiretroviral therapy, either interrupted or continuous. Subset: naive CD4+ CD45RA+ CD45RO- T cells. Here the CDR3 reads CASSSRTGEQYF. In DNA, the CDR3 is TGTGCCAGCAGCTCCCGGACCGGCGAGCAGTACTTC.